This T cell receptor (beta chain) came from a study of blood T cell repertoires in COVID-19. CDR3 size: 12 residues. Germline lookup yields CDR1 SQVTM and CDR2 ANQGSEA. Assay used: immunoSEQ multiplex PCR; TCRdb lists only in-frame clones, some missing. The sample lists over 130,000 clones, 80% to 90% occurring once. The chain couples TRBV29-1 to TRBJ2-2, with D possibly matching TRBD1 (6 bases). The sequence came from a man in his fifties or sixties with active or convalescent COVID-19. Sequenced sample: peripheral blood. The CDR3 sequence is CGGGRGTGELFF. DNA for the CDR3: TGCGGCGGCGGCAGGGGCACCGGGGAGCTGTTTTTT.